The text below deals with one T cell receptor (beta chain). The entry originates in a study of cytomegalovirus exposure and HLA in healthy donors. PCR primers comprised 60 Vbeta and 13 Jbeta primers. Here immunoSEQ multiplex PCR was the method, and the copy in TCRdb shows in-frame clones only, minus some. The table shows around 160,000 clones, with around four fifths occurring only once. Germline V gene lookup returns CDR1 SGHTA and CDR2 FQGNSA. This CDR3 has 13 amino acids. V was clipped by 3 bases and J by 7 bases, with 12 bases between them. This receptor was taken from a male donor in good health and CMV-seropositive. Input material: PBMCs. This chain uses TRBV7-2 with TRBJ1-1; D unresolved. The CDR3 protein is CASSFLAGFEAFF. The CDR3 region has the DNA TGTGCCAGCAGCTTCCTTGCAGGTTTTGAAGCTTTCTTT. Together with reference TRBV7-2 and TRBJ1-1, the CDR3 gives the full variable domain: GAGVSQSPSNKVTEKGKDVELRCDPISGHTALYWYRQSLGQGLEFLIYFQGNSAPDKSGLPSDRFSAERTGGSVSTLTIQRTQQEDSAVYLCASSFLAGFEAFFGQGTRLTVV.